This TCR beta chain was sequenced in a study of cytomegalovirus exposure and HLA in healthy donors. Study at large: The use of the same platform for the 130 or so validation repertoires and the roughly 680 first-cohort repertoires was reported by a later analysis. The study's findings and limits: Reports credit the classifier with highly specific, highly sensitive diagnosis of cytomegalovirus status. Cytomegalovirus-associated status was assigned to 164 TCR beta chains.

A note on this clone: Antigen specificity is unknown.

Germline V gene sequence: CDR1 SGHRS, CDR2 YFSETQ. V was cut by 6 bases and J by 3 bases, with 13 bases left in between. The CDR3 spans 14 residues. Some clones are missing from TCRdb's copy, which holds only in-frame ones; the method was immunoSEQ multiplex PCR. Among some 170,000 clones listed, about 89% were seen once. Sequencing input: PBMCs. The clonotype originates from a man aged 18 to 30 in good health and CMV-seropositive. The chain combines TRBV5-1 with TRBJ2-1; a weak D match, TRBD2 (6 bases). The CDR3 DNA reads TGCGCCAGCACCCGTACTAGCAGCTACAATGAGCAGTTCTTC. Its protein is CASTRTSSYNEQFF. Full variable domain (rest looked up from reference TRBV5-1 and TRBJ2-1): KAGVTQTPRYLIKTRGQQVTLSCSPISGHRSVSWYQQTPGQGLQFLFEYFSETQRNKGNFPGRFSGRQFSNSRSEMNVSTLELGDSALYLCASTRTSSYNEQFFGPGTRLTVL.